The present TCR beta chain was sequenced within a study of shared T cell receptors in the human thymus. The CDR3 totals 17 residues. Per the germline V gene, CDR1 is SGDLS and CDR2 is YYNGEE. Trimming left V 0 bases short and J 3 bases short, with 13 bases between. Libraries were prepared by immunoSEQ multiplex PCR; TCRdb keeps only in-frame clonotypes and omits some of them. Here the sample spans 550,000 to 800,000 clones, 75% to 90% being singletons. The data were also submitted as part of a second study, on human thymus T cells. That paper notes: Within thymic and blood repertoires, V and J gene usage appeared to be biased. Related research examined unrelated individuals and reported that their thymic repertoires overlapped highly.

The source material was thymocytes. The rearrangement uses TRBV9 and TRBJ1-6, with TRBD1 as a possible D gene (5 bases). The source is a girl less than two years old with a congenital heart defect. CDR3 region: CASSVGGGSRYNSPLHF. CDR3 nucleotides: TGTGCCAGCAGCGTAGGGGGGGGGAGCCGCTATAATTCACCCCTCCACTTT.